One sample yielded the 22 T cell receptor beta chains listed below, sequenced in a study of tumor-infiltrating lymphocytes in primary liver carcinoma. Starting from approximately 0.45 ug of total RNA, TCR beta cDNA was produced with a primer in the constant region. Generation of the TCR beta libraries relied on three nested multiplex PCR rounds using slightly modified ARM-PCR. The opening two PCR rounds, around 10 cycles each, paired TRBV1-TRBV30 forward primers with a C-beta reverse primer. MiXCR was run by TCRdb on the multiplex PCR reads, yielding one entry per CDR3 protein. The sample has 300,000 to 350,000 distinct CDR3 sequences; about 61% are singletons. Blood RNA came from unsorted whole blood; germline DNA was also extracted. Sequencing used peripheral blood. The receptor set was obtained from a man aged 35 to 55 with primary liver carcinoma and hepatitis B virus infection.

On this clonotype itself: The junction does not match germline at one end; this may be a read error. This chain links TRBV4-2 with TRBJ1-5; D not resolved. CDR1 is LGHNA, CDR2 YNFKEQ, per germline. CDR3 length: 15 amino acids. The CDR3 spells CASSQERVGPKPQHF. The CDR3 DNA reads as TGCGCCAGCAGCCAAGAGAGGGTAGGCCCTAAGCCCCAGCATTTT.

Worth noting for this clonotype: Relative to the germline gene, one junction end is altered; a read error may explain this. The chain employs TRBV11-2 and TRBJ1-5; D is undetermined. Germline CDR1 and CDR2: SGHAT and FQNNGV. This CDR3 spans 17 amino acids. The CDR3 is CTSSPRGGRISNQPQHF. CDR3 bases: TGTACCAGCAGCCCGAGAGGAGGTAGGATTAGCAATCAGCCCCAGCATTTT.

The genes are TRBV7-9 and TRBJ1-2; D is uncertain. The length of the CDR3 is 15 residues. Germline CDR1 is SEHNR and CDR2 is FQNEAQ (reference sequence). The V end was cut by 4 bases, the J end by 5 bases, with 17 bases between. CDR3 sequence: CASSSSGRGSYGYTF. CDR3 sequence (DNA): TGTGCCAGCAGCTCCTCCGGACGCGGATCGTATGGCTACACCTTC. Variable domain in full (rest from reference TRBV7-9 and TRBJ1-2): DTGVSQNPRHKITKRGQNVTFRCDPISEHNRLYWYRQTLGQGPEFLTYFQNEAQLEKSRLLSDRFSAERPKGSFSTLEIQRTEQGDSAMYLCASSSSGRGSYGYTFGSGTRLTVV.

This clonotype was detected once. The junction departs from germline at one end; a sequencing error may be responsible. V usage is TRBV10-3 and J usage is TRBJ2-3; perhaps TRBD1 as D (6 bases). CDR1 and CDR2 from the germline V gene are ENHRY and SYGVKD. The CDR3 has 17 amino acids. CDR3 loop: CTISEAPLQGDADTQYF. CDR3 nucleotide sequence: TGTACCATCAGTGAGGCCCCACTACAGGGAGATGCAGATACGCAGTATTTT.

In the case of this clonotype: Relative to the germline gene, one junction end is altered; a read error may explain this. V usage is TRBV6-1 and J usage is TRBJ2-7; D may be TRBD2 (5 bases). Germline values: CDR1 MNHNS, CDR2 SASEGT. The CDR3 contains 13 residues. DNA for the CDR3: TGTGCCAGCACGGCGTGGGAGACCTACGCGCAGTACTTC. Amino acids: CASTAWETYAQYF.

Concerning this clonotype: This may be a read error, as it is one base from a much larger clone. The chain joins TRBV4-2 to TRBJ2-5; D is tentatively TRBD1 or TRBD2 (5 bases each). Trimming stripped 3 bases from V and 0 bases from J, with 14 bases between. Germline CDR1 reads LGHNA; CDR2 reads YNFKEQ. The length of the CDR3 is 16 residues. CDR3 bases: TGTGCCAGCAGCCAGAGACTATCGGGACACCAAGAGACCCAGTACTTC. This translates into CASSQRLSGHQETQYF.

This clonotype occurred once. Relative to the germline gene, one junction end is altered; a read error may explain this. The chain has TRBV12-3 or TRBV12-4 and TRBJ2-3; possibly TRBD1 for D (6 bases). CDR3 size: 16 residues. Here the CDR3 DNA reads TGTGCCAGCAGTCAACAGGGAAGAGGGAACACAGACACGCAGTATTTT. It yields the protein CASSQQGRGNTDTQYF.

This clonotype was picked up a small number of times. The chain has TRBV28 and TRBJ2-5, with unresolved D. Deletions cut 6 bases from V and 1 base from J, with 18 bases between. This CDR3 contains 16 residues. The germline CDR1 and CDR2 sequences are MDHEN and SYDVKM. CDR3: CASRPHRQAAQETQYF. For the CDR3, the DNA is TGTGCCAGCAGACCTCACCGCCAGGCAGCCCAAGAGACCCAGTACTTC.

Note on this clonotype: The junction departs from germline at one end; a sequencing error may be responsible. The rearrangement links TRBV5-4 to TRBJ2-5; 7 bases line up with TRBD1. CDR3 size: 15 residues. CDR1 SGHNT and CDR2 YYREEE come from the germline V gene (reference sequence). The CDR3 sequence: CASNLAHRGQETQYF. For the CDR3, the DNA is TGTGCCAGCAACTTGGCTCACAGGGGACAAGAGACCCAGTACTTC.

The CDR3 loop is CASSSEDAGTSFIYLVYEQYF. The CDR3 nucleotides read TGTGCCAGCAGTTCCGAGGATGCCGGGACTAGCTTTATCTATTTAGTTTACGAGCAGTACTTC. This chain joins TRBV28 and TRBJ2-7, with TRBD2 matching over 9 bases. Germline-derived CDR1 and CDR2 are MDHEN and SYDVKM. The CDR3 totals 21 residues. Losses at the gene ends were 4 bases for V and 4 bases for J; bases not matched to a gene: 26.

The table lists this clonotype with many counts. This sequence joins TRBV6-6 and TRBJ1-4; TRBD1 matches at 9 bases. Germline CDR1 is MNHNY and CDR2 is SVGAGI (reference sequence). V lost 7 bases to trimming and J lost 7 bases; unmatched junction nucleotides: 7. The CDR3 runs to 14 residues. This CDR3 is CASTKGQGIEKLFF. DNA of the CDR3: TGTGCCAGCACAAAGGGACAGGGTATTGAAAAACTGTTTTTT.

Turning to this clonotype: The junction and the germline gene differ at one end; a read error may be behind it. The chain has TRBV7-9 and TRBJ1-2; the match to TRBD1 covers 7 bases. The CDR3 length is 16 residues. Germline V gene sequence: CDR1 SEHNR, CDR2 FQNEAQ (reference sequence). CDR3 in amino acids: CATSSYSGQILYGYTF. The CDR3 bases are TGTGCCACCAGCTCTTACTCGGGACAGATTTTATATGGCTACACCTTC.

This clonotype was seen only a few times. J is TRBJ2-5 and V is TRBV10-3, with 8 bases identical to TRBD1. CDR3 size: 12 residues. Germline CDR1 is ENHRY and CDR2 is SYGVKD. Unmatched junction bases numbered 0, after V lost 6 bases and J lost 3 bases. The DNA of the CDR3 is TGTGCCATCAGACAGGGGGAAGAGACCCAGTACTTC. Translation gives CAIRQGEETQYF.

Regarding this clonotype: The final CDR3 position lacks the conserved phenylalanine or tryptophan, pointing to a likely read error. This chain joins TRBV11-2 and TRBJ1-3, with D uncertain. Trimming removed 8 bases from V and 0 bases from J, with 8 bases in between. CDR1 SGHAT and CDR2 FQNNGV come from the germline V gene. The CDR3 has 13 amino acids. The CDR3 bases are TGTGCCAGCTCCCCAGACTCTGGAAACACCATATATTCC. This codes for CASSPDSGNTIYS.

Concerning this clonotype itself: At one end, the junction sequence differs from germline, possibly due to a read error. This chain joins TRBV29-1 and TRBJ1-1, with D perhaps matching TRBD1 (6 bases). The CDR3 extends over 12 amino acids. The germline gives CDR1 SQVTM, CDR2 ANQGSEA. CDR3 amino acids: CSAAKGGFGASF. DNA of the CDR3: TGCAGCGCCGCAAAAGGGGGGTTTGGAGCTTCCTTT.

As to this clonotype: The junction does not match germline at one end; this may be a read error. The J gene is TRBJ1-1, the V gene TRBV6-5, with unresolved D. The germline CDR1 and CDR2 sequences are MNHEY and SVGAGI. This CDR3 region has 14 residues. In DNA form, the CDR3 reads TGTGCCAGCGGTTACTCGGGGAGGGACACTGAAGCTTTCTTT. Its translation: CASGYSGRDTEAFF.

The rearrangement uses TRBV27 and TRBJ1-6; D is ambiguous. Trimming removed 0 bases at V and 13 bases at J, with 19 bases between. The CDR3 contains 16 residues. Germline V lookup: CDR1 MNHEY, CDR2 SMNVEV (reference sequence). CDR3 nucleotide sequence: TGTGCCAGCAGTTTATCGGCAGCGCCCTCGGTTTGGCCCCTCCACTTT. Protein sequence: CASSLSAAPSVWPLHF.

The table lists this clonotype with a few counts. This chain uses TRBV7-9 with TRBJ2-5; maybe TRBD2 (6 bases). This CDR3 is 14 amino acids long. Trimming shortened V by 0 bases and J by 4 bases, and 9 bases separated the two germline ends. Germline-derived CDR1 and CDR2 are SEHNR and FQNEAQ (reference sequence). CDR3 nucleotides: TGTGCCAGCAGCTTAGCGAGACTAGGAGAGACCCAGTACTTC. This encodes CASSLARLGETQYF.

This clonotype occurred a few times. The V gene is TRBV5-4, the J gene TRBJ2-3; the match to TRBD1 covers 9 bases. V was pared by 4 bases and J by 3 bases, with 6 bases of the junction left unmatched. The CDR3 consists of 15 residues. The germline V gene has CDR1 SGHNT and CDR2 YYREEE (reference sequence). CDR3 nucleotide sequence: TGTGCCAGCAGCCCCGGGACAGGGAAGACAGATACGCAGTATTTT. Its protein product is CASSPGTGKTDTQYF.

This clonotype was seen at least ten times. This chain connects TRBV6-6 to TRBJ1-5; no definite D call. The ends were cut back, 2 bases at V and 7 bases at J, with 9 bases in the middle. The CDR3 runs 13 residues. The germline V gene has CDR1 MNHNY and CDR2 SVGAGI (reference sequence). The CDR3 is CASSYLSDQPQHF. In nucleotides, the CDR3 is TGTGCCAGCAGTTACCTCAGCGACCAGCCCCAGCATTTT.

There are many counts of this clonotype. The CDR3 nucleotides are TGTGCCAGCAGCCAAGAACGGTGGGGGGCGAAGAATTCACCCCTCCACTTT. Amino acids: CASSQERWGAKNSPLHF. V gene TRBV4-2 combines with J gene TRBJ1-6, with a possible D match to TRBD1 (6 bases). The V and J ends lost 0 bases and 7 bases respectively, with 16 bases between them. The CDR3 has 17 residues. Germline assignment: CDR1 LGHNA and CDR2 YNFKEQ.

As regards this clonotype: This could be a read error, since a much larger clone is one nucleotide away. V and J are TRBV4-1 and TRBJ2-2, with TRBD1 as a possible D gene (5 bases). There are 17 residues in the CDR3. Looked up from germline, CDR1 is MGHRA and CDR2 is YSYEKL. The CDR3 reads CASSHATGRANTWELFF. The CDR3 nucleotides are TGCGCCAGCAGCCACGCTACAGGACGCGCGAACACCTGGGAGCTGTTTTTT.